This T cell receptor beta chain appears in the sequencing data of a study of T cells in Graves' hyperthyroidism and ophthalmopathy. Trimming took 6 bases from V and 1 from J, leaving 12 bases between them. Germline V lookup: CDR1 ENHRY, CDR2 SYGVKD. This CDR3 region has 14 residues. This clonotype has a count of ten or more. Template material for amplifying TCR beta CDR3 regions consisted of RNA transcripts. The TCR CDR3 was amplified in a first-round RT-PCR using the HTBI primer set. TCRdb itself ran the multiplex PCR reads through MiXCR, one entry per CDR3 protein. Of about 640,000 distinct CDR3 sequences detected, about 45% appear once; the ten largest clones hold less than 9%.

The sequence came from an adult man with Graves' disease, either hyperthyroidism or ophthalmopathy (not recorded which). The rearrangement joins TRBV10-3 to TRBJ1-1; TRBD1 might be the D (5 bases). What was sequenced was peripheral blood or thyroid tissue (not recorded which). In DNA, the CDR3 is TGTGCCATCAGCCCCGGGACCGCGAACACTGAAGCTTTCTTT. Translating it yields CAISPGTANTEAFF.